One sample yielded the 21 T cell receptor beta chains listed below, sequenced in a study of identical twins. MiXCR, applied by TCRdb to the 5' RACE reads, yields one record per CDR3 protein. This sample has 1.5 million to 2 million distinct CDR3 sequences, with roughly a third found just once. The material sequenced was cord blood. The source of these receptors is a newborn girl in good health.

The chain employs TRBV4-2 and TRBJ2-2; D not resolved. This CDR3 is built from 11 residues. CDR1 is LGHNA, CDR2 YNFKEQ, per germline. Trimming pared 3 bases from V and 13 bases from J, leaving 9 bases between. The CDR3 DNA is TGTGCCAGCAGCCACGACTGGGGGCTGTTTTTT. Residues: CASSHDWGLFF.

The table lists this clonotype with many counts. V usage is TRBV25-1 and J usage is TRBJ1-2; D unclear. Looked up from germline, CDR1 is MGHDK and CDR2 is SYGVNS. Deletions cut 6 bases from V and 6 bases from J, with 14 bases between. The CDR3 extends over 13 amino acids. The CDR3 reads CASSSPPGNGYTF. The DNA of the CDR3 is TGTGCCAGCAGCTCGCCGCCCGGGAATGGCTACACCTTC.

This clonotype was found a few times. The chain couples TRBV12-3 or TRBV12-4 to TRBJ2-3; 7 nucleotides agree with TRBD1. This CDR3 spans 15 amino acids. Trimming took 5 bases from V and 6 from J; bases not matched to a gene: 11. The CDR3 sequence: CASSPGQVVEDTQYF. CDR3 bases: TGTGCCAGCAGTCCAGGACAGGTCGTAGAGGATACGCAGTATTTT.

The V and J genes are TRBV12-3 or TRBV12-4 and TRBJ2-5, with D hard to call. The J call could be wrong; TRBJ2-1 is a better fit for the DNA end. This CDR3 has 14 residues. Written as DNA, the CDR3 is TGTGCCAGCAGTTTTGGCCAGCTACAAGAGACCCAGTTCTTC. This encodes CASSFGQLQETQFF.

The chain links TRBV5-1 to TRBJ1-4; D perhaps matches TRBD1 (6 bases). CDR1 and CDR2 (germline): SGHRS, YFSETQ. CDR3 length equals 15 residues. The germline V and J ends were trimmed by 4 bases and 1 base, with 11 bases remaining between them. The CDR3 nucleotides are TGCGCCAGCAGCGGCTTACAGGGAACTAATGAAAAACTGTTTTTT. It specifies CASSGLQGTNEKLFF.

The sample holds a few counts of this clonotype. The chain has TRBV6-1 and TRBJ1-2, with D uncertain. The V end was cut by 3 bases, the J end by 8 bases, with 7 bases between. This CDR3 comprises 11 residues. Germline lookup yields CDR1 MNHNS and CDR2 SASEGT. The DNA of the CDR3 is TGTGCCAGCAGTGACTTCCCGGGCTACACCTTC. Encoded protein: CASSDFPGYTF.

The chain links TRBV4-2 to TRBJ1-2; tentative D call: TRBD1 (5 bases). Germline assignment: CDR1 LGHNA and CDR2 YNFKEQ. The CDR3 spans 15 residues. Trimming removed 1 base from V and 0 bases from J, with 9 bases in between. CDR3 sequence reads: CASSQVREPNYGYTF. CDR3 in DNA: TGTGCCAGCAGCCAAGTCAGGGAGCCTAACTATGGCTACACCTTC.

This clonotype was detected a few times. This chain uses TRBV13 with TRBJ2-4, with 8 bases aligning to TRBD1. The V segment lost 0 bases and the J segment 11 bases; nucleotides outside the gene matches: 9. Germline V gene lookup returns CDR1 PRHDT and CDR2 FYEKMQ (reference sequence). This CDR3 comprises 15 residues. The CDR3 DNA sequence: TGTGCCAGCAGCTTAGGCCCTTTAACCAGGGGGCTTCAGTACTTC. Translating it yields CASSLGPLTRGLQYF. Using reference TRBV13 and TRBJ2-4 for the parts outside the CDR3, the full variable domain is AAGVIQSPRHLIKEKRETATLKCYPIPRHDTVYWYQQGPGQDPQFLISFYEKMQSDKGSIPDRFSAQQFSDYHSELNMSSLELGDSALYFCASSLGPLTRGLQYFGAGTRLSVL.

The rearrangement uses TRBV28 and TRBJ1-1, with D perhaps TRBD1 (5 bases). CDR3 length: 13 residues. Looked up from germline, CDR1 is MDHEN and CDR2 is SYDVKM. V lost 6 bases to trimming and J lost 3 bases, with 11 bases between them. The CDR3 DNA follows: TGTGCCAGCAGGACGGGCAGGGACACTGAAGCTTTCTTT. The encoded protein is CASRTGRDTEAFF.

This clonotype turned up a few times. In nucleotides, the CDR3 is TGCAGTGCTAGACCCACGGGACACATTAATTCACCCCTCCACTTT. This codes for CSARPTGHINSPLHF. The V gene is TRBV20-1, the J gene TRBJ1-6; TRBD1 might be the D (6 bases). This CDR3 region has 15 residues. V dropped 2 bases and J dropped 6 bases, with 14 bases sitting between them. Germline V lookup: CDR1 DFQATT, CDR2 SNEGSKA (reference sequence).

This clonotype appeared once. V usage is TRBV3-1 and J usage is TRBJ2-1; 8 positions match TRBD2. CDR1 and CDR2 from the germline V gene are LGHDT and YNNKEL (reference sequence). Trimming at V came to 3 bases and at J to 13 bases, leaving 14 bases not matched to a gene. The CDR3 length is 15 residues. CDR3 protein: CASSHSGSQGETQFF. The CDR3 coding sequence is TGTGCCAGCAGCCACAGCGGGAGCCAAGGGGAGACCCAGTTCTTC.

The genes are TRBV4-2 and TRBJ2-3; 14 bases map to TRBD2. V trimming: 2 bases; J trimming: 0 bases; junction bases outside the gene matches: 7. The germline V gene encodes CDR1 LGHNA and CDR2 YNFKEQ. There are 19 residues in the CDR3. Here the CDR3 DNA reads TGTGCCAGCAGCCAAAGGGGACTAGCGGGGGCGTCTAGCACAGATACGCAGTATTTT. Its translation is CASSQRGLAGASSTDTQYF.

This rearrangement joins TRBV27 to TRBJ2-7, with a possible D match to TRBD2 (7 bases). V was trimmed by 5 bases and J by 7 bases, leaving 27 bases between them. Germline lookup yields CDR1 MNHEY and CDR2 SMNVEV (reference sequence). The CDR3 sequence is 17 residues long. The CDR3 loop reads CASSKTLGGLLIGEQYF. The DNA of the CDR3 is TGTGCCAGCAGTAAGACTCTGGGGGGGCTCCTGATTGGGGAGCAGTACTTC.

This chain uses TRBV12-3 or TRBV12-4 with TRBJ1-1; D unresolved. Deletions cut 2 bases from V and 3 bases from J, with 10 bases between. This CDR3 has 14 residues. The CDR3 sequence is CASSLWEGDTEAFF. CDR3 DNA sequence: TGTGCCAGCAGTTTATGGGAGGGTGACACTGAAGCTTTCTTT.

J is TRBJ2-3 and V is TRBV9; 8 bases align to TRBD2. This CDR3 comprises 15 residues. Looked up from germline, CDR1 is SGDLS and CDR2 is YYNGEE. Trimming cost V 4 bases and J 4 bases; bases outside gene matches: 8. The CDR3 region has the DNA TGTGCCAGCAGCTTTAGCGGGGTTCTGGCAGATACGCAGTATTTT. Encoded protein: CASSFSGVLADTQYF. Looking up the rest from reference TRBV9 and TRBJ2-3 gives the full variable domain: DSGVTQTPKHLITATGQRVTLRCSPRSGDLSVYWYQQSLDQGLQFLIQYYNGEERAKGNILERFSAQQFPDLHSELNLSSLELGDSALYFCASSFSGVLADTQYFGPGTRLTVL.

In this sample, this clonotype turned up a few times. The chain employs TRBV7-9 and TRBJ1-1; D uncertain. The V and J ends lost 1 base and 0 bases respectively, with 18 bases between them. Germline values: CDR1 SEHNR, CDR2 FQNEAQ (reference sequence). CDR3 length: 18 amino acids. The CDR3 DNA sequence: TGTGCCAGCAGCTTAGGCCCCGACACCATTATCATGAACACTGAAGCTTTCTTT. This gives the protein CASSLGPDTIIMNTEAFF.

This clonotype was seen a few times. This chain joins TRBV4-1 and TRBJ2-7; D might be TRBD1 (5 bases). The CDR3 consists of 14 residues. V shed 0 bases and J shed 3 bases, with 9 bases lying between them. Germline-derived CDR1 and CDR2 are MGHRA and YSYEKL. CDR3 loop: CASSQEPGRYEQYF. The CDR3 nucleotides read TGCGCCAGCAGCCAAGAACCAGGGCGCTACGAGCAGTACTTC.

The sample holds a few counts of this clonotype. This rearrangement joins TRBV13 to TRBJ2-1; 10 bases line up with TRBD2. CDR1 and CDR2 from the germline V gene are PRHDT and FYEKMQ (reference sequence). This CDR3 spans 13 amino acids. The V gene end was trimmed by 3 bases and the J gene end by 12 bases; junction bases not matched to a gene: 5. The CDR3, as DNA: TGTGCCAGCAGCTTGGGGACTAGCGAGGTGCAGTTCTTC. Protein product: CASSLGTSEVQFF. Full variable domain (missing parts from reference TRBV13 and TRBJ2-1): AAGVIQSPRHLIKEKRETATLKCYPIPRHDTVYWYQQGPGQDPQFLISFYEKMQSDKGSIPDRFSAQQFSDYHSELNMSSLELGDSALYFCASSLGTSEVQFFGPGTRLTVL.

This chain uses TRBV12-3 or TRBV12-4 with TRBJ2-7, with D possibly matching TRBD2 (6 bases). The length of the CDR3 is 15 residues. V gave up 3 bases and J gave up 0 bases, with 12 bases separating them. The CDR3, as DNA: TGTGCCAGCAGTTTTGTCGGGGGTAGCTCCTACGAGCAGTACTTC. Its translation is CASSFVGGSSYEQYF.

With respect to this clonotype: A read error is likely, as this CDR3 ends without the conserved phenylalanine or tryptophan. The chain joins TRBV9 to TRBJ2-7; 8 bases are a match to TRBD1. The assigned J gene may be wrong: the sequence end matches TRBJ2-5 better. Germline CDR1 and CDR2: SGDLS and YYNGEE. The CDR3 has 14 residues. The CDR3 loop reads CASSVRTGPETQYY. DNA of the CDR3: TGTGCCAGCAGCGTTCGGACAGGGCCGGAGACCCAGTACTAC.

The chain carries TRBV9 and TRBJ1-6; D remains ambiguous. Trimming pared 3 bases from V and 3 bases from J, leaving 16 bases between. Germline CDR1 and CDR2: SGDLS and YYNGEE. The CDR3 has 17 amino acids. CDR3 residues: CASSARPGTFYNSPLHF. CDR3 coding DNA: TGTGCCAGCAGCGCCCGACCCGGTACTTTCTATAATTCACCCCTCCACTTT.